Below are 9 T cell receptor beta chains sequenced from a single sample in a study of T cell repertoires in cytomegalovirus infection. These receptors are not linked to any known antigen. TCRdb redid the calling of the reads with MiXCR, one entry per CDR3 protein. Of 110,000 to 150,000 distinct CDR3 sequences listed, 25% to 35% were seen once; the top ten hold 45% to 55%. The source material was CD8+ T cells from cultured PBMCs, sampled from culture after CMV antigen stimulation. The receptors come from a human donor in good health (CMV status not recorded). Some clones in this sample may be carry-over from other donors' samples.

The chain links TRBV6-5 to TRBJ1-1; possibly TRBD1 for D (5 bases). Germline V CDR1 and CDR2: MNHEY, SVGAGI. Trimming removed 5 bases from V and 5 bases from J, with 15 bases in between. The CDR3 totals 14 residues. The CDR3 loop reads CASSPVRGKTEAFF. Here the CDR3 DNA reads TGTGCCAGCAGTCCCGTAAGGGGTAAGACTGAAGCTTTCTTT.

The V and J genes are TRBV27 and TRBJ2-7; 8 bases fit TRBD1. V lost 4 bases to trimming and J lost 2 bases; unmatched junction nucleotides: 4. Germline CDR1 is MNHEY and CDR2 is SMNVEV (reference sequence). The CDR3 is made up of 14 amino acids. CDR3 sequence: CASSSGGPPYEQYF. The CDR3 DNA sequence: TGTGCCAGCAGTTCAGGGGGCCCTCCCTACGAGCAGTACTTC.

This clonotype showed up just a few times. This chain links TRBV7-6 with TRBJ2-7; 8 bases agree with TRBD1. J lost 4 bases, V lost 4 bases, and 9 bases had no gene match. The CDR3 totals 15 residues. The germline V gene has CDR1 SGHVS and CDR2 FNYEAQ. The CDR3 loop reads CASSSAGTGTYEQYF. In nucleotides, the CDR3 is TGTGCCAGCAGCTCGGCCGGGACAGGAACTTACGAGCAGTACTTC.

This clonotype was observed at least ten times. This rearrangement joins TRBV5-5 to TRBJ2-3; no firm D call. Per the germline V gene, CDR1 is SGHKS and CDR2 is YYEKEE (reference sequence). V was pared by 7 bases and J by 0 bases, with 12 bases between. The CDR3 covers 14 residues. The CDR3: CASAPPTSTDTQYF. In nucleotides, the CDR3 is TGTGCCAGCGCCCCCCCCACTAGCACAGATACGCAGTATTTT.

A few counts support this clonotype. This chain connects TRBV2 to TRBJ2-1; no firm D call. From germline, CDR1 is SNHLY and CDR2 FYNNEI. The CDR3 covers 12 residues. Trimming took off 6 bases at V and 1 base at J, with 4 bases between the two ends. The CDR3 DNA reads as TGTGCCAGCAGGGGATCCTACAATGAGCAGTTCTTC. Encoded protein: CASRGSYNEQFF.

The genes are TRBV18 and TRBJ2-7, with D maybe TRBD1 (6 bases). CDR3 length: 11 residues. From germline, CDR1 is KGHSH and CDR2 LQKENI. Trimming removed 5 bases from V and 5 bases from J, with 7 bases in between. The CDR3 nucleotides are TGTGCCAGCTCAGGGGACAACGAGCAGTACTTC. This translates into CASSGDNEQYF.

This chain uses TRBV7-9 with TRBJ2-7, with a possible D match to TRBD2 (7 bases). With 11 bases removed from V and 6 bases from J, the gap between germline ends came to 23 bases. The CDR3 is made up of 14 amino acids. Per the germline V gene, CDR1 is SEHNR and CDR2 is FQNEAQ (reference sequence). This CDR3 is CASHRSSGGSEQYF. DNA for the CDR3: TGTGCCTCCCATCGTTCGTCGGGGGGCTCCGAGCAGTACTTC.

The gene calls are TRBV6-6 and TRBJ2-5; 8 bases fit TRBD1. The junction had 3 bases not matched to a gene; V was cut back by 4 bases and J by 2 bases. The CDR3 spans 14 residues. Germline V gene data show CDR1 as MNHNY and CDR2 as SVGAGI (reference sequence). The CDR3 DNA reads as TGTGCCAGCAGTTCGGACAGGGTACAAGAGACCCAGTACTTC. It codes for CASSSDRVQETQYF.

Ten or more counts support this clonotype. This chain joins TRBV6-5 and TRBJ1-2; 9 bases agree with TRBD1. The length of the CDR3 is 14 residues. Trimming took 6 bases from V and 4 from J; bases not matched to a gene: 6. The germline gives CDR1 MNHEY, CDR2 SVGAGI. The CDR3 loop reads CASRPGQGVYGYTF. In DNA, the CDR3 is TGTGCCAGCAGACCGGGACAGGGAGTCTATGGCTACACCTTC.